Listed below are T cell receptor beta chains from one sample, sequenced in a study of blood T cell repertoires in COVID-19. Clones were sequenced by immunoSEQ multiplex PCR, and TCRdb holds only the in-frame ones, with some missing. The table shows over 250,000 clones, with over 75% occurring only once. The sample taken for sequencing was peripheral blood. Every receptor here comes from a young woman with acute or convalescent COVID-19. The CDR3 runs from the conserved cysteine through the conserved F or W. The order of the fields is D gene, J gene, V gene, clone size, CDR3 DNA, CDR3 protein. The D gene is left open where the match is weak. Size tells how often a clone was seen (once, few, many) or the class of an expanded clone, and some rows leave it out.

D: NA
J: TRBJ1-3
V: TRBV5-1
size: NA
DNA: TGCGCCAGCAGCGGGGCCTTCCCTGGAAACACCATATATTTT
CDR3: CASSGAFPGNTIYF

D: NA
J: TRBJ1-5
V: TRBV19
size: NA
DNA: TGTGCCAGTAGTATAGATGGGCGGGGCCCCCAGCCCCAGCATTTT
CDR3: CASSIDGRGPQPQHF

D: NA
J: TRBJ1-1
V: TRBV27
size: NA
DNA: TGTGCCAGCAGTTTCAACCCAGGGTACACTGAAGCTTTCTTT
CDR3: CASSFNPGYTEAFF

D: TRBD2
J: TRBJ2-7
V: TRBV6-5
size: once
DNA: TGTGCCAGCAGTCACCAGCGGGGGGGGTCCCGCGAGCAGTACTTC
CDR3: CASSHQRGGSREQYF

D: TRBD1
J: TRBJ2-7
V: TRBV12-3/TRBV12-4
size: NA
DNA: TGTGCCAGCAGTTTTAGGGGGCGAGACGAGCAGTACTTC
CDR3: CASSFRGRDEQYF

D: TRBD2
J: TRBJ2-3
V: TRBV30
size: NA
DNA: TGTGCCTGCATAGCGGGAGGAGCAGATACGCAGTATTTT
CDR3: CACIAGGADTQYF

D: NA
J: TRBJ1-2
V: TRBV30
size: NA
DNA: TGTGCCTGGAGGGCCGGGGTTAACTATGGCTACACCTTC
CDR3: CAWRAGVNYGYTF

D: NA
J: TRBJ1-4
V: TRBV30
size: NA
DNA: TGTGCCTGGAGGACTGCCAGCGGTGATAATGAAAAACTGTTTTTT
CDR3: CAWRTASGDNEKLFF

D: TRBD2
J: TRBJ2-7
V: TRBV30
size: NA
DNA: TGTGCCTGGAGTGGGGGGGGAACAGCCTACGAGCAGTACTTC
CDR3: CAWSGGGTAYEQYF

D: TRBD2
J: TRBJ2-7
V: TRBV3-1/TRBV3-2
size: few
DNA: TGTGCCAGCAGCCACGGAAACCTGACTAGCGATCGCGACTACGAGCAGTACTTC
CDR3: CASSHGNLTSDRDYEQYF

D: TRBD2
J: TRBJ2-1
V: TRBV6-1
size: NA
DNA: TGTGCCAGCAGTGATCCTCGACTAGCTATCTTC
CDR3: CASSDPRLAIF

D: TRBD1
J: TRBJ2-5
V: TRBV7-9
size: NA
DNA: TGTGCCAGCAGCATGACAGGGGGCCAGGAGACCCAGTACTTC
CDR3: CASSMTGGQETQYF

D: TRBD1
J: TRBJ1-4
V: TRBV6-5
size: NA
DNA: TGTGCCAGCAGAACCGGGACAGGGGGTGAAAAACTGTTTTTT
CDR3: CASRTGTGGEKLFF

D: TRBD2
J: TRBJ2-1
V: TRBV6-2/TRBV6-3
size: NA
DNA: TGTGCCAGCAGTTACTCTTTGGGACTAGCGGGAGTAAATGAGCAGTTCTTC
CDR3: CASSYSLGLAGVNEQFF

D: NA
J: TRBJ2-2
V: TRBV3-1/TRBV3-2
size: NA
DNA: TGTGCCAGCAGCCAAGTACGGGCGGGCAACACCGGGGAGCTGTTTTTT
CDR3: CASSQVRAGNTGELFF

D: NA
J: TRBJ1-1
V: TRBV6-4
size: NA
DNA: TGTGCCAGCAGTATGGACAGGAACACTGAAGCTTTCTTT
CDR3: CASSMDRNTEAFF

D: NA
J: TRBJ2-7
V: TRBV11-2
size: NA
DNA: TGTGCCAGCAGCTTAGTAGTGAGTACCTACGAGCAGTACTTC
CDR3: CASSLVVSTYEQYF

D: NA
J: TRBJ2-5
V: TRBV10-3
size: NA
DNA: TGTGCCATCAGTGACACTCAGGGCGGGAAAGAGACCCAGTACTTC
CDR3: CAISDTQGGKETQYF

D: TRBD1
J: TRBJ1-4
V: TRBV7-8
size: NA
DNA: TGTGCCAGCAGCCTAGCAGGGGGTAATGAAAAACTGTTTTTT
CDR3: CASSLAGGNEKLFF

D: NA
J: TRBJ1-5
V: TRBV19
size: NA
DNA: TGTGCCAGTAGTATCGATGCGGAAGTTCAGCCCCAGCATTTT
CDR3: CASSIDAEVQPQHF

D: TRBD2
J: TRBJ2-3
V: TRBV7-9
size: NA
DNA: TGTGCCAGCAGCTTGGGCGGGAGGTGGGATACGCAGTATTTT
CDR3: CASSLGGRWDTQYF

D: NA
J: TRBJ1-2
V: TRBV2
size: few
DNA: TGTGCCAGCACCACAAGAAGGGGAGCGGGCTATGGCTACACCTTC
CDR3: CASTTRRGAGYGYTF

D: TRBD1
J: TRBJ1-5
V: TRBV6-1
size: NA
DNA: TGTGCCAGCAGTGAAGGGACAGGGGACAATCAGCCCCAGCATTTT
CDR3: CASSEGTGDNQPQHF

D: TRBD2
J: TRBJ2-3
V: TRBV7-9
size: NA
DNA: TGTGCCAGCAGCTTAGGGCCTAGCGGGAGATCAGATACGCAGTATTTT
CDR3: CASSLGPSGRSDTQYF

D: NA
J: TRBJ2-3
V: TRBV11-3
size: NA
DNA: TGTGCCAGCAGCTTACGGCACGGGAGCAACACAGATACGCAGTATTTT
CDR3: CASSLRHGSNTDTQYF

D: NA
J: TRBJ2-7
V: TRBV11-2
size: once
DNA: TGTGCCAGCAAGGGTTGGGGCGCCCCCGGACAGTACTTC
CDR3: CASKGWGAPGQYF

D: TRBD2
J: TRBJ2-7
V: TRBV15
size: NA
DNA: TGTGCCACCAGCTGGGCGGGAGATCGAGGGGAGCAGTACTTC
CDR3: CATSWAGDRGEQYF

D: NA
J: TRBJ1-4
V: TRBV5-4
size: NA
DNA: TGTGCCTCATCCCCTAGAACTAATGAAAAACTGTTTTTT
CDR3: CASSPRTNEKLFF

D: TRBD2
J: TRBJ2-3
V: TRBV27
size: NA
DNA: TGTGCCAGCAGTCCGTGGACTAGCGGGGTTAGCACAGATACGCAGTATTTT
CDR3: CASSPWTSGVSTDTQYF

D: NA
J: TRBJ2-3
V: TRBV25-1
size: NA
DNA: TGTGCCAGCGGTGCTGGCACAGATACGCAGTATTTT
CDR3: CASGAGTDTQYF

D: NA
J: TRBJ2-3
V: TRBV9
size: NA
DNA: TGTGCCAGCAGCGTAGACATGCGCAGGATCACAGATACGCAGTATTTT
CDR3: CASSVDMRRITDTQYF

D: TRBD2
J: TRBJ2-3
V: TRBV5-4
size: NA
DNA: TGTGCCAGCAGCATGACTAGCGGACGCACAGATACGCAGTATTTT
CDR3: CASSMTSGRTDTQYF

D: NA
J: TRBJ1-6
V: TRBV4-3
size: NA
DNA: TGCGCCAGCAGCCAAGGTACAGGGATCAATTCACCCCTCCACTTT
CDR3: CASSQGTGINSPLHF

D: TRBD1
J: TRBJ2-5
V: TRBV5-1
size: NA
DNA: TGCGCCAGCAGCTTGGGAGGGGGCCGTGGGGAGACCCAGTACTTC
CDR3: CASSLGGGRGETQYF

D: TRBD1
J: TRBJ1-5
V: TRBV29-1
size: NA
DNA: TGCAGCGCCCAGACAGGGGGCGGCCAGCCCCAGCATTTT
CDR3: CSAQTGGGQPQHF

D: NA
J: TRBJ1-5
V: TRBV19
size: NA
DNA: TGTGCCAGCACAGCGGCCAGTCTGAGCAATCAGCCCCAGCATTTT
CDR3: CASTAASLSNQPQHF

D: NA
J: TRBJ2-2
V: TRBV7-8
size: NA
DNA: TGTGCCAGCAGTCACCCCCGTTTTGGCTCCGGGGAGCTGTTTTTT
CDR3: CASSHPRFGSGELFF

D: TRBD1
J: TRBJ2-2
V: TRBV30
size: NA
DNA: TGTGCCTGGAGTGCCGGGACAGCCCAATACAACACCGGGGAGCTGTTTTTT
CDR3: CAWSAGTAQYNTGELFF

D: TRBD2
J: TRBJ2-7
V: TRBV6-2/TRBV6-3
size: NA
DNA: TGTGCCAGCAGTCCCGGGACTAGCAGGCGGACCTACGAGCAGTACTTC
CDR3: CASSPGTSRRTYEQYF

D: NA
J: TRBJ1-6
V: TRBV6-6
size: NA
DNA: TGTGCCAGCAGCCGATCAAGTGGGCTCAAGGATTCACCCCTCCACTTT
CDR3: CASSRSSGLKDSPLHF

D: NA
J: TRBJ2-2
V: TRBV5-1
size: once
DNA: TGCGCCAGTGCAACAGGGTCGATCGGCACCGGGGAGCTGTTTTTT
CDR3: CASATGSIGTGELFF

D: TRBD2
J: TRBJ2-7
V: TRBV13
size: NA
DNA: TGTGCCAGCAGCTTAGCTTCTAGCGGGAACTGGGACGAGCAGTACTTC
CDR3: CASSLASSGNWDEQYF

D: NA
J: TRBJ2-3
V: TRBV7-2
size: NA
DNA: TGTGCCAGCAGCTCCGAACTAGTTCTTACGCAGTATTTT
CDR3: CASSSELVLTQYF

D: TRBD1
J: TRBJ1-1
V: TRBV19
size: NA
DNA: TGTGCCAGTAGTAAAACAGGGGGCCGGGACACTGAAGCTTTCTTT
CDR3: CASSKTGGRDTEAFF

D: TRBD2
J: TRBJ2-1
V: TRBV9
size: NA
DNA: TGTGCCAGCAGCGTAAGTAGCGGGAGTCTCTATGAGCAGTTCTTC
CDR3: CASSVSSGSLYEQFF

D: NA
J: TRBJ2-1
V: TRBV19
size: NA
DNA: TGTGCCAGTAGGTGGGAAGGGGTTAACAATGAGCAGTTCTTC
CDR3: CASRWEGVNNEQFF

D: TRBD2
J: TRBJ2-1
V: TRBV29-1
size: few
DNA: TGCAGTCTCTTCAGGGATAGCGGGAGCGATGAGCAGTTCTTC
CDR3: CSLFRDSGSDEQFF

D: TRBD2
J: TRBJ2-1
V: TRBV7-7
size: NA
DNA: TGTGCCAGCAGCCTCACTAGCGAGCACAATGAGCAGTTCTTC
CDR3: CASSLTSEHNEQFF

D: NA
J: TRBJ2-7
V: TRBV10-3
size: NA
DNA: TGTGCCATCAGTGACTTTCAGGGTCTCGAGCAGTACTTC
CDR3: CAISDFQGLEQYF

D: TRBD1
J: TRBJ2-7
V: TRBV7-9
size: NA
DNA: TGTGCCAGCAGCCAACCGGGACAGAACTACGAGCAGTACTTC
CDR3: CASSQPGQNYEQYF

D: TRBD2
J: TRBJ2-1
V: TRBV9
size: NA
DNA: TGTGCCAGCAGCGTAGGGGGGTTTAGCGGGAATGAGCAGTTCTTC
CDR3: CASSVGGFSGNEQFF

D: TRBD1
J: TRBJ2-1
V: TRBV5-1
size: NA
DNA: TGCGCCAGCAGCCTCCGAACAGGGGCTAGTCGGGACAATGAGCAGTTCTTC
CDR3: CASSLRTGASRDNEQFF

D: TRBD1
J: TRBJ1-6
V: TRBV30
size: NA
DNA: TGTGCCTGGAACGAGGGGCCGACAGGGGATTATGGTTCACCCCTCCACTTT
CDR3: CAWNEGPTGDYGSPLHF

D: NA
J: TRBJ2-1
V: TRBV11-3
size: NA
DNA: TGTGCCAGCAGCTTAGTTGTTTTGTCTAGAAAGCAGCACGATGAGCAGTTCTTC
CDR3: CASSLVVLSRKQHDEQFF

D: TRBD1
J: TRBJ1-5
V: TRBV14
size: few
DNA: TGTGCCAGCAGGTACAGGGGACACCAGCCCCAGCATTTT
CDR3: CASRYRGHQPQHF

D: TRBD1
J: TRBJ2-5
V: TRBV5-6
size: NA
DNA: TGTGCCAGCAGCTGGTACCGGGACAGGGTTGTAGAGACCCAGTACTTC
CDR3: CASSWYRDRVVETQYF

D: TRBD1
J: TRBJ1-3
V: TRBV5-5
size: NA
DNA: TGTGCCAGCCATGTGCAGGGGGCAATGGCCCTAAACACCATATATTTT
CDR3: CASHVQGAMALNTIYF